This TCR beta chain was profiled in a study of tumor-infiltrating lymphocytes in localized non-small cell lung cancer. Study at large: Resected tumor was paired with non-adjacent uninvolved lung from the same patient. Study-level points and caveats: Higher tumor T cell infiltration than in uninvolved lung was supported by TCRbeta sequencing. TCR sequencing covered a subset of patients with enough tissue. Immunotypes IM1 and IM2 had similar TCR-derived T-cell fractions.

Clones were sequenced by immunoSEQ multiplex PCR, and TCRdb holds only the in-frame ones, with some missing. Among about 23,000 clones listed, just under 70% were seen once. The CDR3 length is 13 residues. Per the germline V gene, CDR1 is SGHRS and CDR2 is YFSETQ. V dropped 4 bases and J dropped 7 bases, with 13 bases sitting between them. This clone appeared a single time. Its specificity is unknown. Source material: lung tumor tissue. The receptor was isolated from a human donor with non-small cell lung cancer. The chain combines TRBV5-1 with TRBJ2-3, with a possible D match to TRBD2 (5 bases). The CDR3 DNA reads as TGCGCCAGCAGCCAGCCTAGCTCCTATACGCAGTATTTT. Protein product: CASSQPSSYTQYF.